A selection of T cell receptor beta chains follows, all from one sample in a study of blood T cell repertoires in COVID-19. Only in-frame clones appear in the TCRdb table, and some are missing; sequencing was by immunoSEQ multiplex PCR. The sample lists approximately 300,000 clones, around nine tenths occurring once. The sequenced material came from peripheral blood. All receptors come from a woman between 25 and 40 years old with COVID-19, enrolled during active disease. The CDR3 runs from the conserved cysteine through the conserved F or W. The D gene is left open where the match is weak. Clone size appears in some rows only: once, few, many, or a class for an expanded clone.

d_call clone_size j_call v_call cdr3_aa cdr3_nt
NA NA TRBJ2-1 TRBV24-1 CATSDPPGGNEQFF TGTGCCACCAGTGACCCACCAGGGGGGAATGAGCAGTTCTTC
TRBD2 NA TRBJ2-7 TRBV30 CAWNSRSGLADNYEQYF TGTGCCTGGAACTCCCGCTCGGGACTAGCGGACAACTACGAGCAGTACTTC
TRBD2 NA TRBJ2-1 TRBV9 CASSDVGLAGQDEQFF TGTGCCAGCAGCGATGTGGGACTAGCGGGACAGGATGAGCAGTTCTTC
TRBD1 NA TRBJ1-1 TRBV7-9 CASSWDREAFF TGTGCCAGCAGCTGGGACAGGGAAGCTTTCTTT
TRBD1 NA TRBJ1-1 TRBV19 CASSTFGQVINTEAFF TGTGCCAGTAGTACCTTCGGACAGGTAATTAACACTGAAGCTTTCTTT
NA NA TRBJ2-1 TRBV7-9 CASSHTGHLYNEQFF TGTGCCAGCAGCCATACGGGACACCTCTACAATGAGCAGTTCTTC
NA NA TRBJ1-5 TRBV12-2 CASRLADGISNQPQHF TGTGCAAGTCGCTTAGCGGACGGGATTAGCAATCAGCCCCAGCATTTT
TRBD1 NA TRBJ1-6 TRBV19 CASDGTGGNSPLHF TGTGCCAGTGATGGGACAGGGGGGAATTCACCCCTCCACTTT
NA few TRBJ1-4 TRBV24-1 CATSAPSGGATNEKLFF TGTGCCACCAGTGCCCCCTCGGGAGGGGCAACTAATGAAAAACTGTTTTTT
NA NA TRBJ2-4 TRBV24-1 CATSEFGQLAKNIQYF TGTGCCACCAGTGAATTTGGACAGCTAGCCAAAAACATTCAGTACTTC
TRBD2 NA TRBJ2-7 TRBV5-5 CASTLSRLAGGTSYEQYF TGTGCCAGCACCCTGTCCCGTCTAGCGGGAGGTACCTCCTACGAGCAGTACTTC
NA NA TRBJ2-5 TRBV3-1/TRBV3-2 CASSPRDWYQETQYF TGTGCCAGCAGCCCCCGGGACTGGTACCAAGAGACCCAGTACTTC
NA NA TRBJ2-7 TRBV7-9 CASSFSNRELSYEQYF TGTGCCAGCAGCTTTTCGAACAGGGAGTTGTCCTACGAGCAGTACTTC
NA NA TRBJ2-3 TRBV6-2/TRBV6-3 CASSPPTGGTDTQYF TGTGCCAGCAGTCCCCCGACGGGAGGCACAGATACGCAGTATTTT
TRBD1 NA TRBJ1-2 TRBV3-1/TRBV3-2 CASSQEWTGSNYGYTF TGTGCCAGCAGCCAAGAGTGGACAGGCAGTAACTATGGCTACACCTTC
NA NA TRBJ1-2 TRBV6-5 CASSSPVGADGYTF TGTGCCAGCAGTTCCCCCGTGGGGGCGGATGGCTACACCTTC
NA NA TRBJ1-2 TRBV5-1 CASSLTGSFYGYTF TGCGCCAGCAGCTTGACAGGGAGCTTCTATGGCTACACCTTC
NA few TRBJ2-3 TRBV6-4 CASSEKGEPTDTQYF TGTGCCAGCAGTGAAAAGGGGGAGCCCACAGATACGCAGTATTTT
TRBD2 NA TRBJ2-3 TRBV29-1 CSVPTTGLAGADTQYF TGCAGCGTCCCCACGACGGGACTAGCGGGAGCTGATACGCAGTATTTT
NA once TRBJ2-4 TRBV6-6 CASGGENIQHF TGTGCCAGCGGGGGCGAAAACATTCAGCACTTC
TRBD1 NA TRBJ2-3 TRBV5-1 CASSRGQGAADTQYF TGCGCCAGCAGCCGTGGACAGGGGGCCGCAGATACGCAGTATTTT
TRBD1 NA TRBJ1-5 TRBV2 CASSEEGQGNQPQHF TGTGCCAGCAGTGAAGAGGGACAGGGCAATCAGCCCCAGCATTTT
NA NA TRBJ2-1 TRBV5-8 CASSFGSPYNEQFF TGTGCCAGCAGCTTTGGCTCGCCCTACAATGAGCAGTTCTTC
NA NA TRBJ2-7 TRBV7-9 CASTGALSSYEQYF TGTGCCTCTACTGGGGCCCTATCCTCCTACGAGCAGTACTTC
TRBD2 NA TRBJ2-7 TRBV9 CASSVGLAGGTYEQYF TGTGCCAGCAGCGTAGGCCTAGCGGGAGGGACCTACGAGCAGTACTTC